This TCR beta chain was identified during a study of spatial heterogeneity in lung cancer. The wider study: Averaged across combinations, each unique TCR and UMI pairing appeared more than ten times in raw reads, which were uncorrected.

Time point of the sample: blood at routine non-recurrence follow-up after resection. V was pared by 0 bases and J by 2 bases, with 11 bases between. The CDR3 extends over 16 amino acids. CDR1 is MNHEY, CDR2 SVGAGI, per germline. TCRdb reprocessed the 5' RACE reads via MiXCR and lists one record per CDR3 protein. The sample has roughly 46,000 distinct CDR3 sequences, about 11% seen once. This clonotype was observed at least ten times. The V call is TRBV6-5, the J call TRBJ2-1; D possibly corresponds to TRBD2 (5 bases). The sample consisted of PBMCs, taken at follow-up. The sequence came from a male donor with early-stage non-small cell lung cancer. The CDR3 here is CASSYSGAAPYNEQFF. The CDR3 DNA is TGTGCCAGCAGTTACTCAGGAGCGGCCCCCTACAATGAGCAGTTCTTC.